This T cell receptor beta chain was sequenced during a study of T cells in localized non-small cell lung cancer. General study results and limits: In adjacent lung appeared a median approximately 61 of the top 100 tumor clones. There was an association of higher blood T cell density with longer overall survival. Adjacent uninvolved lung tissue had the highest T cell clonality, exceeding tumor. Sequencing, confined to only one tumor region, leaves heterogeneity possible.

Germline V gene sequence: CDR1 SGHTA, CDR2 FQGNSA. Between the trimmed V and J ends, which lost 1 base and 5 bases, there was a span of 8 bases. CDR3 length: 13 amino acids. Using immunoSEQ multiplex PCR, the repertoire was profiled, and TCRdb retains in-frame clones only, with some absent. The repertoire has under 95,000 clones, 80% of them found once; the top ten carry about a tenth. Notes on this clone: Its antigen remains unidentified.

This clonotype was sampled from a female donor of 60 years or more with stage I lung adenocarcinoma. The sequenced sample was peripheral blood, obtained before any cancer treatment. The chain employs TRBV7-2 and TRBJ1-1; D not certain. Here the CDR3 DNA reads TGTGCCAGCAGCTTAGAGCCGTTTACTGAAGCTTTCTTT. Protein: CASSLEPFTEAFF. Supplemented by reference TRBV7-2 and TRBJ1-1, the full variable domain reads GAGVSQSPSNKVTEKGKDVELRCDPISGHTALYWYRQSLGQGLEFLIYFQGNSAPDKSGLPSDRFSAERTGGSVSTLTIQRTQQEDSAVYLCASSLEPFTEAFFGQGTRLTVV.